Listed below are T cell receptor beta chains from one sample, sequenced in a study of T-cell memory formation after mild COVID-19. One entry per CDR3 protein, called by TCRdb with MiXCR from the 5' RACE reads. The table includes 150,000 to 200,000 distinct CDR3 sequences, approximately 10% detected once. Specimen: PBMCs or a T cell subset sorted from them (not recorded which). These receptors were collected from a man younger than 35 who had mild COVID-19 (a few samples of this study predate the infection). Cell type and time point are not known. Both conserved end residues are part of each CDR3. Size is omitted from some rows. Given values are once, few, many or a class for expanded clones.

clone size | V gene | CDR3 protein
. | TRBV5-1 | CASSLDQRAGELFF
many | TRBV7-2 | CASSPWGSGGYEQYF
. | TRBV28 | CATTTGEIYGYTF
few | TRBV5-1 | CASSPTGSTNEKLFF
few | TRBV2 | CASIPGQGRREKLFF
few | TRBV7-2 | CASSTGEGNIQYF
. | TRBV18 | CASSLDPGRTGTQYF
. | TRBV25-1 | CARNIPQGDIQYF
few | TRBV6-5 | CASSSRAVNTEAFF
few | TRBV20-1 | CSARSQTYEQYF
. | TRBV5-1 | CASTSFRVNTGELFF
few | TRBV6-2/TRBV6-3 | CASGDSGANVLTF
few | TRBV29-1 | CSVVSAGYEQYF
few | TRBV27 | CASSPRQGHIQYF
. | TRBV10-3 | CAISESQGGTQYF
. | TRBV6-2/TRBV6-3 | CASSFRGKGYEQYF
few | TRBV12-3/TRBV12-4 | CASSFWVLETQYF
many | TRBV18 | CASSPRNLNTEAFF
. | TRBV9 | CASSSPSGTSGNYQETQYF
. | TRBV7-9 | CASSSMTSGHNEQFF
many | TRBV9 | CASSSGAFRELFF
. | TRBV7-8 | CASSPRGVGTGNNQPQHF
. | TRBV7-2 | CASSPGQVTTPLHF
. | TRBV9 | CASRGLAGDVNEQFF
. | TRBV18 | CASSPNRGQQDGYTF
. | TRBV11-2 | CASSLTLSSGGGTDTQYF
. | TRBV12-3/TRBV12-4 | CASRYTTGPSYNEQFF
. | TRBV7-2 | CASSEYAGSPLHF
. | TRBV5-1 | CASSASGTVQETQYF
few | TRBV29-1 | CSVGGQFPTDTQYF
many | TRBV29-1 | CSGGTAEQYF
few | TRBV4-3 | CASSPTPDRGETQYF
few | TRBV9 | CASSPRGLGDTGELFF
. | TRBV20-1 | CSARDQTQTYEQYF
many | TRBV6-5 | CASSYSGPFQPQHF
. | TRBV20-1 | CSARVGASYNEQFF
few | TRBV11-2 | CASSPLAPRTVKSSYNEQFF
few | TRBV5-1 | CASSPGRGLTSEAFF
. | TRBV18 | CASSPRGNNEKLFF
few | TRBV27 | CASSPPGATNQPQHF
. | TRBV10-3 | CATTGADTQYF
many | TRBV7-9 | CASSPAEGSGELFF
few | TRBV6-2/TRBV6-3 | CASSYVAGRQPQHF
few | TRBV5-1 | CASSPGTGSVGEAFF
many | TRBV20-1 | CSASKAGAREQYF
few | TRBV7-2 | CASSFGGYNEKLFF
many | TRBV20-1 | CSASWQTGEQYF
once | TRBV5-1 | CASSFDRGEIYGYTF
few | TRBV7-2 | CASSLGGPSGNTIYF
few | TRBV6-5 | CASTNGDTEAFF
few | TRBV7-2 | CASAQFPNQPQHF
. | TRBV10-3 | CATAGTTNTDTQYF
. | TRBV28 | CASKTGGNQPQHF